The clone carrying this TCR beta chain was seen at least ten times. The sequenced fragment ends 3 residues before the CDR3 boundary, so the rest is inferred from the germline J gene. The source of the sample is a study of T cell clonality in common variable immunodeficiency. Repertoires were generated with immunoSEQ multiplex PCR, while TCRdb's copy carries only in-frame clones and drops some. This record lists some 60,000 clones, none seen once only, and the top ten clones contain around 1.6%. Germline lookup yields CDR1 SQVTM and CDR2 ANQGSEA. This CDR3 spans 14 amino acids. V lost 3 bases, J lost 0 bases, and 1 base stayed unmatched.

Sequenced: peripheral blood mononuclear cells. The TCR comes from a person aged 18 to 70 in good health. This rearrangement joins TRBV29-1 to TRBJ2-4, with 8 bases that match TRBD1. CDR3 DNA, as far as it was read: TGCAGCGTTGACAGGGGGCTAGCCAAAAACATT. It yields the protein CSVDRGLAKNI. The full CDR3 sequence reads CSVDRGLAKNIQYF.